This TCR beta chain is from a study of CD8 T cells in ankylosing spondylitis. As concerns this clonotype: Its antigen is unknown.

V was cut by 0 bases and J by 5 bases, with 9 bases left in between. Germline V gene sequence: CDR1 SQVTM, CDR2 ANQGSEA. The CDR3 covers 13 residues. Quantitative 5'-RACE with molecular barcodes generated TCR beta libraries. MiXCR was run by TCRdb on the 5' RACE reads, yielding one entry per CDR3 protein. The sample carries some 120,000 distinct CDR3 sequences, about 7% recorded once. Notes on the study in general: Prior literature has documented some motif variants in synovial fluid and blood from reactive arthritis.

This rearrangement joins TRBV29-1 to TRBJ2-3, with D hard to call. The clonotype originates from a male donor with ankylosing spondylitis or in good health (not recorded which). The sample was blood, either unsorted or a sorted T cell fraction (not recorded which). The chain's CDR3 is CSVEDFGVDTQYF. The CDR3 DNA sequence: TGCAGCGTTGAAGATTTCGGCGTAGATACGCAGTATTTT.